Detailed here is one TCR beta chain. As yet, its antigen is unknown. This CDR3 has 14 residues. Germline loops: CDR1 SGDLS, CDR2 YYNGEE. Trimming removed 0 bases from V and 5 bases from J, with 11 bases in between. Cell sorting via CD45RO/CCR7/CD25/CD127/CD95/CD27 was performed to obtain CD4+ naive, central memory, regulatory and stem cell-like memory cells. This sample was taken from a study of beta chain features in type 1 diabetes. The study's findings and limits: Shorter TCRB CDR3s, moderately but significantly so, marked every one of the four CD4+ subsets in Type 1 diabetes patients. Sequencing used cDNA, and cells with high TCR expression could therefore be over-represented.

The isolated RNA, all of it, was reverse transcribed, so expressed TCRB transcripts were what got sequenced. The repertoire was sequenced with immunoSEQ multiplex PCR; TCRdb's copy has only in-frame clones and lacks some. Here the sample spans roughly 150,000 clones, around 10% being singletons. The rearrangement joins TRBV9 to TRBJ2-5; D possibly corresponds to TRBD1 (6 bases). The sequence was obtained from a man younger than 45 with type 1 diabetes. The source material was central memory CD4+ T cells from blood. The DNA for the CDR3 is TGTGCCAGCAGCGTAGGGGGGCAGCAGGAGACCCAGTACTTC. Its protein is CASSVGGQQETQYF.